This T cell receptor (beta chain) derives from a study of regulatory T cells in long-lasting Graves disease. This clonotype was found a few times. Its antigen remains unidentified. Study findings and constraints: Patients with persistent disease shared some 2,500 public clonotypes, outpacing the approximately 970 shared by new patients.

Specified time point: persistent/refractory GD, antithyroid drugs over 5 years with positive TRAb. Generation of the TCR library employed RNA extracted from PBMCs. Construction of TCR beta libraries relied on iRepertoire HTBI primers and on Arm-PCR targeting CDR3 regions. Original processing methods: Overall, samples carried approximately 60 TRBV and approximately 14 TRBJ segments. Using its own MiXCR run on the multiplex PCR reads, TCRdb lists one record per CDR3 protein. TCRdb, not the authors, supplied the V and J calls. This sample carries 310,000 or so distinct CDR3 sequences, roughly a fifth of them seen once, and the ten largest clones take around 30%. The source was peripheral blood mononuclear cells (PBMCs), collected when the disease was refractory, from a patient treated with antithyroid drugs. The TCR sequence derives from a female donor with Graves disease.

The chain's CDR3 is CSAPGLAGGPGKTQYF. The CDR3 DNA reads as TGCAGTGCTCCCGGACTAGCGGGAGGACCCGGGAAGACCCAGTACTTC. The chain is built from TRBV20-1 and TRBJ2-5; 14 bases are shared with TRBD2. The germline V gene encodes CDR1 DFQATT and CDR2 SNEGSKA (reference sequence). V trimming: 5 bases; J trimming: 6 bases; junction bases outside the gene matches: 11. This CDR3 has 16 amino acids.